This T cell receptor (beta chain) was obtained from a study of T cells after yellow fever vaccination. As for the study in general: Low-cell-number fractions were prepared with SMART-Seq v4 Ultra Low Input.

V gave up 2 bases and J gave up 3 bases, with 7 bases separating them. The CDR3 extends over 13 amino acids. CDR1 is SGHDT, CDR2 YYEEEE, per germline. This clonotype showed up just a few times. Its antigen is not known. Study-wide results and limits: The secondary T-cell response peaked on day 5, not day 15, but was weaker.

They built TCR cDNA with 5'RACE template switching, a step that put in a universal primer site and UMIs. In TCRdb, the 5' RACE reads were re-called with MiXCR into one record per CDR3 protein. The profile shows 500,000 to 700,000 distinct CDR3 sequences, about a fifth of them singletons. This specimen consisted of PBMCs, obtained 15 days after the yellow fever booster vaccination. The receptor was derived from a young man who received the YFV17D yellow fever vaccine. The J gene is TRBJ2-3, the V gene TRBV5-6; a weak D match, TRBD1 (5 bases). The CDR3 nucleotides read TGTGCCAGCAGCTTACAGGTAACAGATACGCAGTATTTT. Translation gives CASSLQVTDTQYF.